These 13 T cell receptor beta chains came from one sample sequenced in a study of T cells in Graves' hyperthyroidism and ophthalmopathy. Researchers took RNA transcripts and amplified the TCR beta CDR3 regions from them. First-round RT-PCR with HTBI primers amplified the TCR CDR3 region. Each CDR3 protein is one row after TCRdb ran MiXCR on the multiplex PCR reads. The data show more than 300,000 distinct CDR3 sequences, approximately 17% seen once. Sequenced input: blood. The receptors come from a man younger than 35 with Graves' ophthalmopathy.

The DNA for the CDR3 is TGTGCCAGCAGTATTGGACAGGGGGGAAACACCATATATTTT. This encodes CASSIGQGGNTIYF. V and J are TRBV28 and TRBJ1-3; 9 bases match TRBD1. There are 14 residues in the CDR3. With 5 bases clipped from V and 4 bases from J, the junction kept 3 bases outside the gene matches. The germline CDR1 and CDR2 sequences are MDHEN and SYDVKM.

This clonotype was recorded at least ten times. The rearrangement uses TRBV2 and TRBJ2-3, with D perhaps being TRBD1 or TRBD2 (5 bases each). Germline CDR1 and CDR2: SNHLY and FYNNEI. CDR3 length: 14 residues. V lost 6 bases, J lost 0 bases, and 10 bases lay in between. CDR3 loop: CASRKGPSTDTQYF. CDR3 coding DNA: TGTGCCAGCAGAAAGGGACCAAGCACAGATACGCAGTATTTT.

The chain has TRBV7-9 and TRBJ2-1, with D tentatively TRBD2 (6 bases). Germline-derived CDR1 and CDR2 are SEHNR and FQNEAQ (reference sequence). V shed 3 bases and J shed 6 bases, with 15 bases lying between them. The CDR3 is 15 amino acids. CDR3 in amino acids: CASSFGDSAGNEQFF. CDR3 nucleotide sequence: TGTGCCAGCAGCTTCGGGGACTCCGCGGGCAATGAGCAGTTCTTC.

This clonotype has at least ten counts. The chain combines TRBV4-2 with TRBJ2-5; 11 bases are a match to TRBD2. Germline V gives CDR1 LGHNA, CDR2 YNFKEQ. With V trimmed by 3 bases and J by 1 base, 4 bases remained unmatched. There are 16 residues in the CDR3. The CDR3: CASSHGTSGPQETQYF. Here the CDR3 DNA reads TGTGCCAGCAGCCACGGGACTAGCGGACCCCAAGAGACCCAGTACTTC.

This clonotype was detected only a few times. V and J are TRBV6-5 and TRBJ2-7; 8 bases fit TRBD2. This CDR3 has 14 amino acids. The germline CDR1 and CDR2 sequences are MNHEY and SVGAGI. The V segment lost 3 bases and the J segment 6 bases; nucleotides outside the gene matches: 7. Written as DNA, the CDR3 is TGTGCCAGCAGTTATACGGGGGGGCCGGGCGAGCAGTACTTC. Residues: CASSYTGGPGEQYF.

This clonotype was detected ten times or more. V gene TRBV11-1 combines with J gene TRBJ2-1, with 10 bases fitting TRBD1. CDR1 is SGHAT and CDR2 is FQDESV in the germline V gene (reference sequence). Losses at the gene ends were 7 bases for V and 4 bases for J; bases not matched to a gene: 10. The CDR3 has 16 residues. The CDR3 coding sequence is TGTGCCAGCACCGTCGCCCGGGACAGGGGTTACAATGAGCAGTTCTTC. It is translated as CASTVARDRGYNEQFF.

This clonotype was detected many times. The CDR3 loop reads CASRSGVGQFNSPLHF. CDR3 nucleotide sequence: TGTGCCAGCAGATCCGGGGTGGGACAGTTTAATTCACCCCTCCACTTT. The chain employs TRBV6-1 and TRBJ1-6; TRBD1 agrees at 7 bases. J was trimmed by 6 bases and V by 6 bases; bases with no gene match: 11. CDR3 size: 16 residues. Per the germline V gene, CDR1 is MNHNS and CDR2 is SASEGT.

This clonotype was seen only once. Being one base from a much bigger clone, this may be a read error. V is TRBV5-1 and J is TRBJ1-6, with a weak D call TRBD1 (5 bases). Per germline, CDR1 SGHRS and CDR2 YFSETQ. The CDR3 loop spans 15 amino acids. CDR3 DNA sequence: TGCACCAGCAGCTTGGGGACCCTTGCTAATTCACCCCTCCACTTT. It translates to CTSSLGTLANSPLHF.

Remarks on this clonotype: This may arise from a read error, as a much more abundant clone is one base away. The CDR3, as DNA: TGTGCCAGCAGTTTAAAGGCTGGCGGGGGGTGGGAGCAGTACTTC. Translated: CASSLKAGGGWEQYF. V gene TRBV28 combines with J gene TRBJ2-7; 8 positions agree with TRBD2. The CDR3 is 15 residues long. Germline V gene lookup returns CDR1 MDHEN and CDR2 SYDVKM. V shed 2 bases and J 7 bases; nucleotides not matched to a gene: 10.

For the CDR3, the DNA is TGTGCCAGCAGCTTGGTCGGGTCAGGTCCCTACGAGCAGTACTTC. Translated, it gives CASSLVGSGPYEQYF. The chain combines TRBV5-6 with TRBJ2-7; D ambiguous. Germline-derived CDR1 and CDR2 are SGHDT and YYEEEE. The CDR3 consists of 15 residues. The V end was cut by 0 bases, the J end by 2 bases, with 12 bases between.

The V gene is TRBV20-1, the J gene TRBJ1-6, with 7 bases aligning to TRBD1. Unmatched junction bases numbered 12, after V lost 5 bases and J lost 8 bases. Germline assignment: CDR1 DFQATT and CDR2 SNEGSKA (reference sequence). This CDR3 comprises 15 residues. The CDR3 sequence is CSAWGGGQTYSPLHF. CDR3 nucleotide sequence: TGCAGTGCTTGGGGAGGGGGACAGACCTATTCACCCCTCCACTTT.

This clonotype was found many times. V usage is TRBV2 and J usage is TRBJ1-5, with D possibly being TRBD1 (5 bases). V lost 6 bases, J lost 4 bases, and 10 bases lay in between. Germline CDR1 SNHLY, CDR2 FYNNEI. The CDR3 covers 13 residues. CDR3 sequence reads: CASSRDANQPQHF. As DNA, the CDR3 is TGTGCCAGCAGCCGGGACGCTAATCAGCCCCAGCATTTT.

This clonotype was detected only once. V gene TRBV7-9 combines with J gene TRBJ1-3; possible D gene TRBD1, 5 bases. V was cut by 5 bases and J by 0 bases, with 14 bases left in between. Germline CDR1 is SEHNR and CDR2 is FQNEAQ (reference sequence). The CDR3 is 16 amino acids. The CDR3 coding sequence is TGTGCCAGCAGCGACCGGGACCCGAGCTCTGGAAACACCATATATTTT. Its protein is CASSDRDPSSGNTIYF. Using reference TRBV7-9 and TRBJ1-3 for the parts outside the CDR3, the full variable domain is DTGVSQNPRHKITKRGQNVTFRCDPISEHNRLYWYRQTLGQGPEFLTYFQNEAQLEKSRLLSDRFSAERPKGSFSTLEIQRTEQGDSAMYLCASSDRDPSSGNTIYFGEGSWLTVV.